What follows are 26 T cell receptor beta chains derived from one specimen sequenced in a study of blood T cell repertoires in COVID-19. TCRdb's table, derived via immunoSEQ multiplex PCR, lists solely in-frame clones and lacks some. In the table there are about 150,000 clones, approximately 86% of which are singletons. Sequencing used peripheral blood. These receptor sequences come from a woman aged 55-70 years with active or convalescent COVID-19.

The CDR3: CATSRDRGGSETQYF. DNA of the CDR3: TGTGCCACCAGCAGAGATCGAGGGGGATCCGAGACCCAGTACTTC. The V gene is TRBV15, the J gene TRBJ2-5, with D possibly being TRBD1 (6 bases). The CDR3 totals 15 residues. CDR1 LNHNV and CDR2 YYDKDF come from the germline V gene (reference sequence). The V gene lost 0 bases and the J gene lost 5 bases, with 13 bases spanning the gap.

In its sample, this clone was seen once. The junction does not match germline at one end; this may be a read error. The chain uses TRBV9 and TRBJ1-6; no firm D call. Germline V gene sequence: CDR1 SGDLS, CDR2 YYNGEE. The CDR3 has 18 amino acids. The CDR3 protein is CASRVGRRSLSYNSPLHF. Written as DNA, the CDR3 is TGTGCCAGCAGGGTAGGGAGGCGGTCTCTCTCCTATAATTCACCCCTCCACTTT.

This sequence joins TRBV3-1 (or the pseudogene TRBV3-2) and TRBJ1-6, with 9 positions matching TRBD1. The CDR3 extends over 15 amino acids. Germline V gene lookup returns CDR1 LGHDT and CDR2 YNNKEL (reference sequence). J gave up 10 bases and V 5 bases, and 9 bases lay outside the gene matches. The CDR3 is CASSIRTGVGSPLHF. The CDR3 DNA is TGTGCCAGCAGCATTCGGACAGGGGTTGGATCACCCCTCCACTTT.

Comment on this clone: In the same sample, other DNA sequences code for this CDR3. V usage is TRBV18 and J usage is TRBJ2-7; D unresolved. The CDR3 is made up of 14 amino acids. Trimming cost V 2 bases and J 0 bases, with 8 bases left between them. Germline loops: CDR1 KGHSH, CDR2 LQKENI. For the CDR3, the DNA is TGTGCCAGCTCACCAAGGCAGGACTCCTACGAGCAGTACTTC. It translates to CASSPRQDSYEQYF.

This clone appeared a few times. V usage is TRBV19 and J usage is TRBJ1-5; 8 bases match TRBD1. This CDR3 contains 15 residues. V lost 6 bases, J lost 2 bases, and 6 bases stayed unmatched. Germline V lookup: CDR1 LNHDA, CDR2 SQIVND (reference sequence). CDR3 coding DNA: TGTGCCAGTAGGTCTTCGACAGGGGGCAATCAGCCCCAGCATTTT. Its translation: CASRSSTGGNQPQHF. Together with reference TRBV19 and TRBJ1-5, the CDR3 gives the full variable domain: DGGITQSPKYLFRKEGQNVTLSCEQNLNHDAMYWYRQDPGQGLRLIYYSQIVNDFQKGDIAEGYSVSREKKESFPLTVTSAQKNPTAFYLCASRSSTGGNQPQHFGDGTRLSIL.

The chain combines TRBV18 with TRBJ1-3; 11 bases fit TRBD1. The CDR3 covers 18 residues. J gave up 2 bases and V 5 bases, and 11 bases lay outside the gene matches. Germline-derived CDR1 and CDR2 are KGHSH and LQKENI. The chain's CDR3 is CASSKTRTGGETGNTIYF. DNA of the CDR3: TGTGCCAGCTCAAAAACGCGGACAGGGGGCGAAACTGGAAACACCATATATTTT.

In its sample, this clone was seen a few times. This rearrangement joins TRBV18 to TRBJ2-7; tentatively, D is TRBD2 (5 bases). Trimming removed 0 bases from V and 3 bases from J, with 15 bases in between. The germline gives CDR1 KGHSH, CDR2 LQKENI. The CDR3 consists of 16 residues. CDR3 sequence reads: CASSPPFGEGSYEQYF. The DNA for the CDR3 is TGTGCCAGCTCACCACCGTTCGGCGAGGGCAGCTACGAGCAGTACTTC.

The chain couples TRBV5-1 to TRBJ1-4; possibly TRBD1 for D (5 bases). Germline CDR1 SGHRS, CDR2 YFSETQ. CDR3 length: 20 amino acids. The V end lost 0 bases, the J end lost 0 bases, and 21 bases lay between the germline ends. The CDR3 loop is CASSLVGFGGAQTTNEKLFF. The DNA for the CDR3 is TGCGCCAGCAGCTTGGTCGGCTTTGGAGGGGCGCAAACAACTAATGAAAAACTGTTTTTT.

The DNA of the CDR3 is TGCAGCGGGCGGACGGGACAAGAGACCCAGTACTTC. Its protein product is CSGRTGQETQYF. The chain couples TRBV29-1 to TRBJ2-5, with a possible D match to TRBD2 (5 bases). V lost 7 bases, J lost 2 bases, and 11 bases lay in between. Germline loops: CDR1 SQVTM, CDR2 ANQGSEA. The CDR3 has 12 residues.

This clone is a singleton in its sample. The gene calls are TRBV9 and TRBJ1-1; 10 nucleotides agree with TRBD1. This CDR3 has 16 amino acids. Per germline, CDR1 SGDLS and CDR2 YYNGEE. The V segment lost 5 bases and the J segment 8 bases; nucleotides outside the gene matches: 15. The CDR3 region is CASSAPGQGKLVEAFF. The CDR3 nucleotides read TGTGCCAGCAGTGCCCCGGGACAGGGGAAGCTGGTGGAAGCTTTCTTT.

This chain joins TRBV5-6 and TRBJ1-5; the match to TRBD1 covers 11 bases. Germline V gene sequence: CDR1 SGHDT, CDR2 YYEEEE. With V trimmed by 0 bases and J by 7 bases, 9 bases remained unmatched. The CDR3 has 17 amino acids. Here the CDR3 reads CASSLGGQGAIQQPQHF. CDR3 DNA sequence: TGTGCCAGCAGCTTGGGAGGACAGGGGGCAATACAACAGCCCCAGCATTTT.

The J gene is TRBJ2-1, the V gene TRBV5-1; TRBD2 is a possible D gene (6 bases). V lost 5 bases and J lost 8, with 11 bases in between. CDR1 and CDR2 (germline): SGHRS, YFSETQ. The length of the CDR3 is 12 residues. The CDR3: CASRQTSDEQFF. The CDR3 DNA reads as TGCGCCAGCAGGCAGACTAGTGATGAGCAGTTCTTC.

The V call is TRBV10-2, the J call TRBJ1-1; the D is unclear. The CDR3 runs to 15 residues. Germline V gene sequence: CDR1 WSHSY, CDR2 SAAADI. V lost 7 bases to trimming and J lost 7 bases, with 22 bases between them. This CDR3 is CASTGPAGSSGEAFF. The CDR3 DNA is TGCGCCAGCACTGGGCCGGCCGGGAGCTCTGGTGAAGCTTTCTTT.

This chain connects TRBV7-8 to TRBJ1-1; weak D call: TRBD1 (6 bases). The CDR3 length is 15 residues. Trimming left V 2 bases short and J 0 bases short, with 10 bases between. The germline V gene encodes CDR1 SGHVS and CDR2 FQNEAQ. CDR3 DNA sequence: TGTGCCAGCAGCTTATCAGGGACAATGAACACTGAAGCTTTCTTT. As protein: CASSLSGTMNTEAFF.

This clone was seen only a few times. The chain recombines TRBV19 with TRBJ1-2; tentative D call: TRBD1 (5 bases). The CDR3 sequence is 16 residues long. V dropped 6 bases and J dropped 2 bases, with 19 bases sitting between them. Germline V lookup: CDR1 LNHDA, CDR2 SQIVND (reference sequence). The CDR3 DNA reads as TGTGCCAGTAGGATGCTATCCAAGGGGAACAACTATGGCTACACCTTC. It encodes CASRMLSKGNNYGYTF.

The chain employs TRBV19 and TRBJ1-3; D gene uncertain. V lost 4 bases, J lost 0 bases, and 13 bases lay in between. The CDR3 has 16 amino acids. Germline CDR1 LNHDA, CDR2 SQIVND (reference sequence). DNA for the CDR3: TGTGCCAGTAGTAGTAAGCCGATGATCTCTGGAAACACCATATATTTT. It is translated as CASSSKPMISGNTIYF.

The V call is TRBV19, the J call TRBJ1-1; no reliable D call. This CDR3 spans 14 amino acids. Trimming removed 3 bases from V and 5 bases from J, with 13 bases in between. Germline V gene data show CDR1 as LNHDA and CDR2 as SQIVND (reference sequence). CDR3 protein: CASSIRYGGTEAFF. The CDR3, as DNA: TGTGCCAGTAGTATCCGGTACGGAGGGACTGAAGCTTTCTTT.

This chain connects TRBV11-2 to TRBJ2-7, with D maybe TRBD1 (5 bases). The V end lost 5 bases, the J end lost 2 bases, and 7 bases lay between the germline ends. Germline V gene lookup returns CDR1 SGHAT and CDR2 FQNNGV. The CDR3 totals 12 residues. In DNA, the CDR3 is TGTGCCAGCAGCCCCAGGGCCTACGAGCAGTACTTC. Residues: CASSPRAYEQYF.

The V gene is TRBV19, the J gene TRBJ1-1; no firm D call. CDR1 and CDR2 from the germline V gene are LNHDA and SQIVND (reference sequence). The CDR3 runs 13 residues. V was trimmed by 9 bases and J by 1 base, leaving 12 bases between them. The CDR3 is CASRGASNTEAFF. For the CDR3, the DNA is TGTGCCAGCAGAGGAGCCTCGAACACTGAAGCTTTCTTT.

This rearrangement joins TRBV2 to TRBJ2-2; D possibly corresponds to TRBD1 (6 bases). This CDR3 contains 12 residues. V lost 6 bases, J lost 5 bases, and 7 bases lay in between. CDR1 is SNHLY, CDR2 FYNNEI, per germline. The CDR3 coding sequence is TGTGCCAGCAGCCAGGGGACCGGGGAGCTGTTTTTT. It codes for CASSQGTGELFF. Full variable domain (remainder filled in from reference TRBV2 and TRBJ2-2): EPEVTQTPSHQVTQMGQEVILRCVPISNHLYFYWYRQILGQKVEFLVSFYNNEISEKSEIFDDQFSVERPDGSNFTLKIRSTKLEDSAMYFCASSQGTGELFFGEGSRLTVL.

This rearrangement joins TRBV6-2 or TRBV6-3 to TRBJ1-4, with D perhaps matching TRBD1 (5 bases). Between the trimmed V and J ends, which lost 3 bases and 5 bases, there was a span of 19 bases. The CDR3 has 17 residues. In germline, CDR1 is MNHEY, CDR2 SVGEGT. The CDR3 DNA reads TGTGCCAGCAGTTATTCCGTCACAGGACGCCTCAATGAAAAACTGTTTTTT. As protein: CASSYSVTGRLNEKLFF.

This clone was seen only once. The chain uses TRBV30 and TRBJ1-4; TRBD1 might be the D (5 bases). V was trimmed by 1 base and J by 8 bases, leaving 17 bases between them. This CDR3 is built from 15 residues. Germline values: CDR1 GTSNPN, CDR2 SVGIG (reference sequence). For the CDR3, the DNA is TGTGCCTGGAGTGAGAAGGGGCCGAAAACCGAAAAACTGTTTTTT. Protein: CAWSEKGPKTEKLFF.

This clone was picked up one time. The CDR3 loop is CASNESSYEQYF. CDR3 coding DNA: TGCGCCAGCAATGAGAGCTCCTACGAGCAGTACTTC. This sequence joins TRBV4-3 and TRBJ2-7; D gene uncertain. The CDR3 is made up of 12 amino acids. From germline, CDR1 is LGHNA and CDR2 YSLEER. Trimming took off 7 bases at V and 0 bases at J, with 7 bases between the two ends.

The V call is TRBV20-1, the J call TRBJ1-1; TRBD1 agrees at 7 bases. Germline CDR1 and CDR2: DFQATT and SNEGSKA (reference sequence). Trimming took 3 bases from V and 0 from J; bases not matched to a gene: 7. The CDR3 totals 15 residues. The CDR3 region is CSASFRGSVNTEAFF. CDR3 nucleotides: TGCAGTGCTAGTTTCAGGGGGTCAGTGAACACTGAAGCTTTCTTT.

The rearrangement uses TRBV7-2 and TRBJ2-1, with 7 bases matching TRBD1. CDR1 is SGHTA and CDR2 is FQGNSA in the germline V gene. The CDR3 is made up of 14 amino acids. The junction had 3 bases not matched to a gene; V was cut back by 4 bases and J by 3 bases. The CDR3 DNA sequence: TGTGCCAGCAGCTACGGGACAGACTACAATGAGCAGTTCTTC. Translated: CASSYGTDYNEQFF. Complete variable domain (other parts from reference TRBV7-2 and TRBJ2-1): GAGVSQSPSNKVTEKGKDVELRCDPISGHTALYWYRQSLGQGLEFLIYFQGNSAPDKSGLPSDRFSAERTGGSVSTLTIQRTQQEDSAVYLCASSYGTDYNEQFFGPGTRLTVL.

The chain carries TRBV9 and TRBJ2-6; D gene unclear. The germline gives CDR1 SGDLS, CDR2 YYNGEE. The ends were cut back, 3 bases at V and 5 bases at J, with 9 bases in the middle. CDR3 length equals 14 residues. The CDR3 loop reads CASSGTRRANVLTF. The CDR3 DNA follows: TGTGCCAGCAGCGGAACCAGGAGGGCCAACGTCCTGACTTTC.